The rows below give T cell receptor beta chains drawn from one sample of a study of blood T cell repertoires in COVID-19. TCRdb's table, derived via immunoSEQ multiplex PCR, lists solely in-frame clones and lacks some. The table records about 470,000 clones, approximately 90% of them present only once. Sequenced: PBMCs or T cells enriched from blood (not recorded which). All receptors derive from a woman between 18 and 30 years old who had recovered from COVID-19. Each CDR3 is given with its conserved first and last residue. A D gene is named only where the DNA matches it firmly. Clone size is stated in some rows and not others, as once, few, many or a class when expanded.

j_call,clone_size,d_call,v_call,cdr3_aa,cdr3_nt
TRBJ1-6,NA,TRBD1,TRBV30,CAWTTGLGSPLHF,TGTGCCTGGACGACAGGGCTCGGTTCACCCCTCCACTTT
TRBJ2-5,NA,TRBD2,TRBV6-5,CASRHTSVETQYF,TGTGCCAGCAGACATACTAGCGTGGAGACCCAGTACTTC
TRBJ1-6,few,NA,TRBV30,CAWRDSRQASPLHF,TGTGCCTGGAGGGACTCCAGACAGGCTTCACCCCTCCACTTT
TRBJ1-3,NA,NA,TRBV28,CASSSILAKGNTIYF,TGTGCCAGCAGTTCCATATTGGCAAAGGGAAACACCATATATTTT
TRBJ1-4,NA,NA,TRBV4-1,CASSQKPGHLNEKLFF,TGCGCCAGCAGCCAAAAACCGGGACATCTTAATGAAAAACTGTTTTTT
TRBJ1-2,NA,TRBD1,TRBV19,CASSKDRAYGYTF,TGTGCCAGTAGTAAGGACAGGGCCTATGGCTACACCTTC
TRBJ1-1,NA,NA,TRBV19,CATMYRGVGTEAFF,TGTGCCACTATGTATCGGGGGGTAGGCACTGAAGCTTTCTTT
TRBJ1-1,NA,NA,TRBV5-1,CASAARQGFNTEAFF,TGCGCCAGCGCGGCACGTCAGGGCTTTAACACTGAAGCTTTCTTT
TRBJ2-4,NA,TRBD1,TRBV11-2,CASSLQDRDIQYF,TGTGCCAGCAGCTTACAGGACAGGGACATTCAGTACTTC
TRBJ1-6,NA,NA,TRBV7-9,CASSLNVNSPLHF,TGTGCCAGCAGCTTAAATGTAAATTCACCCCTCCACTTT
TRBJ1-2,NA,TRBD1,TRBV9,CASSKPTGGSGGYTF,TGTGCCAGCAGTAAACCGACAGGGGGATCAGGTGGCTACACCTTC
TRBJ1-1,NA,NA,TRBV24-1,CATSAQGYTEAFF,TGTGCCACCAGTGCCCAGGGGTACACTGAAGCTTTCTTT
TRBJ1-1,NA,NA,TRBV30,CAWNKGGGEAFF,TGTGCCTGGAACAAGGGAGGGGGTGAAGCTTTCTTT
TRBJ1-3,NA,NA,TRBV2,CASSAPTASTSGNTIYF,TGTGCCAGCAGTGCACCGACTGCCTCGACCTCTGGAAACACCATATATTTT
TRBJ1-2,NA,TRBD1,TRBV7-2,CASSLKGGQGYGYTF,TGTGCCAGCAGCTTAAAAGGAGGACAGGGGTATGGCTACACCTTC
TRBJ2-3,NA,NA,TRBV7-9,CASSLQADTQYF,TGTGCCAGCAGCCTACAGGCAGATACGCAGTATTTT
TRBJ1-1,few,NA,TRBV13,CASSLYSGFQNTEAFF,TGTGCCAGCAGCTTATATTCGGGGTTTCAGAACACTGAAGCTTTCTTT
TRBJ2-3,NA,NA,TRBV28,CASSSRGTDTQYF,TGTGCCAGCAGTTCCAGGGGTACAGATACGCAGTATTTT
TRBJ2-5,few,NA,TRBV2,CASSLRGVQETQYF,TGTGCCAGCAGTCTGCGGGGAGTCCAAGAGACCCAGTACTTC
TRBJ2-5,NA,NA,TRBV30,CAWRAPMDGIQETQYF,TGTGCCTGGAGAGCCCCCATGGACGGGATCCAAGAGACCCAGTACTTC
TRBJ1-2,NA,TRBD1,TRBV2,CASIYRGKGYTF,TGTGCCAGCATCTACAGGGGAAAAGGCTACACCTTC
TRBJ1-3,NA,NA,TRBV7-9,CASTRRTSGNTIYF,TGTGCCAGCACACGGAGGACCTCTGGAAACACCATATATTTT
TRBJ2-3,NA,TRBD1,TRBV2,CASSVGQGARYRTDTQYF,TGTGCCAGCAGTGTGGGACAGGGGGCCCGGTATCGCACAGATACGCAGTATTTT
TRBJ2-3,NA,NA,TRBV7-9,CASSLVGFSNTDTQYF,TGTGCCAGCAGCTTAGTCGGTTTTTCGAACACAGATACGCAGTATTTT
TRBJ2-2,NA,NA,TRBV19,CAGTPNTGELFF,TGTGCTGGGACTCCCAACACCGGGGAGCTGTTTTTT
TRBJ2-5,NA,NA,TRBV3-1/TRBV3-2,CASSRGREETQYF,TGTGCCAGCAGCCGGGGTAGGGAGGAGACCCAGTACTTC
TRBJ1-3,NA,NA,TRBV7-2,CASSLQRTFSGNTIYF,TGTGCCAGCAGCCTCCAAAGGACTTTCTCTGGAAACACCATATATTTT
TRBJ2-7,few,NA,TRBV27,CASSLGAGRPYEQYF,TGTGCCAGCAGTTTAGGGGCGGGGAGACCCTACGAGCAGTACTTC
TRBJ2-3,NA,NA,TRBV6-6,CASRTTRMGAGNAQYF,TGTGCCAGCAGGACTACCCGTATGGGGGCCGGAAACGCGCAGTATTTT
TRBJ2-3,NA,TRBD2,TRBV30,CAWDLSGGADTQYF,TGTGCCTGGGACCTTAGCGGGGGGGCAGATACGCAGTATTTT
TRBJ1-5,NA,NA,TRBV7-2,CASSPGKGNQPQHF,TGTGCCAGCAGCCCGGGGAAGGGCAATCAGCCCCAGCATTTT
TRBJ1-2,NA,NA,TRBV19,CASSSRGQLLEGYTF,TGTGCCAGTAGTTCAAGAGGACAGTTGCTAGAAGGCTACACCTTC
TRBJ2-2,NA,TRBD2,TRBV11-2,CASSFIASGGDNTGELFF,TGTGCCAGCAGCTTCATCGCTAGCGGGGGCGATAACACCGGGGAGCTGTTTTTT
TRBJ2-4,NA,NA,TRBV5-1,CASSLDRSTGGKNIQYF,TGCGCCAGCAGCTTGGATAGGTCAACCGGGGGCAAAAACATTCAGTACTTC
TRBJ2-2,NA,NA,TRBV11-3,CASSLGGQVSGELFF,TGTGCCAGCAGCTTAGGGGGCCAAGTTTCCGGGGAGCTGTTTTTT
TRBJ1-1,NA,NA,TRBV12-3/TRBV12-4,CASSDPGEGAFF,TGTGCCAGCAGTGACCCGGGGGAGGGGGCTTTCTTT
TRBJ1-2,once,NA,TRBV28,CASRNRGYTF,TGTGCCAGCAGAAACAGAGGCTACACCTTC
TRBJ2-1,NA,TRBD1,TRBV10-3,CAISGPGQGDNEQFF,TGTGCCATCAGTGGACCGGGACAGGGGGACAATGAGCAGTTCTTC
TRBJ2-1,NA,NA,TRBV28,CASRLEPHARGGEQFF,TGTGCCAGCAGACTCGAGCCCCACGCCAGGGGTGGTGAGCAGTTCTTC
TRBJ1-1,NA,NA,TRBV28,CASTVSETEAFF,TGTGCCAGCACCGTCTCGGAGACTGAAGCTTTCTTT
TRBJ2-5,NA,NA,TRBV25-1,CASSRGGRQQETQYF,TGTGCCAGCAGTAGAGGAGGACGGCAACAAGAGACCCAGTACTTC
TRBJ2-7,once,TRBD1,TRBV7-2,CASSSGTGTYEQYF,TGTGCCAGCAGCTCCGGGACAGGGACCTACGAGCAGTACTTC
TRBJ1-3,once,TRBD1,TRBV6-4,CASPRGTGLNSGNTIYF,TGTGCCAGCCCCCGAGGGACAGGGTTGAACTCTGGAAACACCATATATTTT
TRBJ1-1,NA,NA,TRBV5-1,CASSQAGIGRMNTEAFF,TGCGCCAGCAGCCAGGCCGGGATAGGAAGAATGAACACTGAAGCTTTCTTT
TRBJ2-1,NA,TRBD2,TRBV7-2,CASSRTSASSYNEQFF,TGTGCCAGCAGCCGGACTAGCGCAAGCTCCTACAATGAGCAGTTCTTC
TRBJ1-2,NA,TRBD1,TRBV7-2,CASSGQGAMGYGYTF,TGTGCCAGCAGTGGACAGGGCGCTATGGGCTATGGCTACACCTTC
TRBJ2-3,NA,NA,TRBV7-9,CASSHPGAPRADTQYF,TGTGCCAGCAGCCACCCAGGGGCACCTCGCGCAGATACGCAGTATTTT
TRBJ2-7,NA,TRBD1,TRBV5-4,CASSPGGRGSSYEQYF,TGTGCCAGCAGCCCCGGCGGCAGGGGGTCATCCTACGAGCAGTACTTC
TRBJ2-7,NA,NA,TRBV5-4,CASKLGGSLFGEQYF,TGTGCCAGCAAGCTAGGGGGATCCCTCTTTGGAGAGCAGTACTTC
TRBJ2-3,NA,TRBD2,TRBV5-1,CASQAGGSTDTQYF,TGCGCCAGCCAGGCGGGGGGAAGCACAGATACGCAGTATTTT
TRBJ1-6,NA,NA,TRBV3-1/TRBV3-2,CASSQGRGNSPLHF,TGTGCCAGCAGCCAGGGCAGGGGTAATTCACCCCTCCACTTT
TRBJ2-5,NA,NA,TRBV30,CAWSVYAGQETQYF,TGTGCCTGGAGTGTATACGCAGGTCAAGAGACCCAGTACTTC
TRBJ2-1,few,TRBD1,TRBV6-5,CASSLQGAEQFF,TGTGCCAGCAGTCTCCAGGGGGCTGAGCAGTTCTTC
TRBJ2-3,NA,TRBD2,TRBV5-4,CASSLDLAGGGADTQYF,TGTGCCAGCAGCTTGGACCTAGCGGGGGGAGGGGCAGATACGCAGTATTTT
TRBJ2-5,NA,NA,TRBV30,CAWNLPGYQETQYF,TGTGCCTGGAACCTGCCGGGGTACCAAGAGACCCAGTACTTC